This T cell receptor beta chain was observed in a study of blood T cell repertoires in COVID-19. The table came from immunoSEQ multiplex PCR; TCRdb's copy has only in-frame clones and leaves some out. This table has roughly 300,000 clones, under 95% appearing once. The germline gives CDR1 LGHDT, CDR2 YNNKEL (reference sequence). V dropped 1 base and J dropped 5 bases, with 12 bases sitting between them. CDR3 length equals 14 residues. J is TRBJ2-7 and V is TRBV3-1 (or the pseudogene TRBV3-2); the D gene is possibly TRBD1 (5 bases). The receptor was isolated from a woman between 35 and 50 years old with acute COVID-19. Specimen: PBMCs or T cells enriched from blood (not recorded which). CDR3 nucleotide sequence: TGTGCCAGCAGCCAAGGGGTAGGGGCTCACGAGCAGTACTTC. Its protein product is CASSQGVGAHEQYF.